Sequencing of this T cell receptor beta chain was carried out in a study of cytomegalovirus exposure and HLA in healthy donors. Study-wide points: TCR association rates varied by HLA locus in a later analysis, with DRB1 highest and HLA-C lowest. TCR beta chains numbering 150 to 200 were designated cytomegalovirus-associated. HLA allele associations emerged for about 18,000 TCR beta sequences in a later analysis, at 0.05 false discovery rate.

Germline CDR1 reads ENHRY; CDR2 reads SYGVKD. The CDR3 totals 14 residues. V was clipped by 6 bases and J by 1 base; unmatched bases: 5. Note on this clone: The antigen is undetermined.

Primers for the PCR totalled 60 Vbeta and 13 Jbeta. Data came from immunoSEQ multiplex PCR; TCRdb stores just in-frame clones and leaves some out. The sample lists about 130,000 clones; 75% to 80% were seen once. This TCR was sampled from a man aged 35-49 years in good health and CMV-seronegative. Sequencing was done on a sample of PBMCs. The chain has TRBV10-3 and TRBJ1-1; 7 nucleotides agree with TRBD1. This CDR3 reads CAIRTGQQNTEAFF. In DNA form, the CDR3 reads TGTGCCATCAGGACGGGACAGCAGAACACTGAAGCTTTCTTT.